A selection of T cell receptor beta chains follows, all from one sample in a study of shared clonotypes between healthy human individuals. Assay used: immunoSEQ multiplex PCR; TCRdb lists only in-frame clones, some missing. Of around 510,000 clones listed, roughly four fifths are singletons. Sequenced sample: PBMCs. The receptors stem from a woman aged 40 to 50 in good health. Some clones in this sample may be carry-over from other donors' samples. Both conserved end residues are part of each CDR3. D genes are given only for firm matches. A clone size is listed for some rows: how often the clone was seen (once, few, many), or a class if it is expanded.

J: TRBJ2-2
D: NA
size: NA
V: TRBV6-4
CDR3: CASSRLVNTGELFF
DNA: TGTGCCAGCAGTCGGCTAGTTAACACCGGGGAGCTGTTTTTT

J: TRBJ2-1
D: NA
size: NA
V: TRBV18
CDR3: CASSPNNEQFF
DNA: TGTGCCAGCTCACCCAACAATGAGCAGTTCTTC

J: TRBJ2-1
D: NA
size: NA
V: TRBV4-3
CDR3: CASSQDSSANEQFF
DNA: TGCGCCAGCAGCCAAGACTCTAGCGCGAATGAGCAGTTCTTC

J: TRBJ2-2
D: NA
size: NA
V: TRBV18
CDR3: CASSPILAGELFF
DNA: TGTGCCAGCTCACCTATATTAGCCGGGGAGCTGTTTTTT

J: TRBJ2-3
D: NA
size: NA
V: TRBV7-2
CDR3: CASSPRLSTDTQYF
DNA: TGTGCCAGCAGCCCACGTTTGAGCACAGATACGCAGTATTTT

J: TRBJ1-1
D: TRBD1
size: NA
V: TRBV15
CDR3: CATGGQVNTEAFF
DNA: TGTGCCACGGGGGGACAGGTGAACACTGAAGCTTTCTTT

J: TRBJ1-2
D: TRBD1
size: NA
V: TRBV28
CDR3: CASRSGGYYGYTF
DNA: TGTGCCAGCAGATCAGGGGGTTACTATGGCTACACCTTC

J: TRBJ2-3
D: TRBD1
size: NA
V: TRBV5-1
CDR3: CASSGGDRGRTDTQYF
DNA: TGCGCCAGCAGCGGAGGGGACAGGGGGCGCACAGATACGCAGTATTTT

J: TRBJ1-2
D: NA
size: NA
V: TRBV7-8
CDR3: CASSLTGTSLYGYTF
DNA: TGTGCCAGCAGCTTAACCGGGACGTCCCTCTATGGCTACACCTTC

J: TRBJ1-5
D: NA
size: NA
V: TRBV19
CDR3: CASSIQAGSNQPQHF
DNA: TGTGCCAGTAGTATACAAGCAGGGTCAAATCAGCCCCAGCATTTT

J: TRBJ1-1
D: NA
size: NA
V: TRBV27
CDR3: CASSFSSGGMNTEAFF
DNA: TGTGCCAGCAGTTTTTCGTCGGGGGGAATGAACACTGAAGCTTTCTTT

J: TRBJ1-1
D: NA
size: NA
V: TRBV30
CDR3: CAWSVQGISEAFF
DNA: TGTGCCTGGAGTGTACAGGGAATCTCTGAAGCTTTCTTT

J: TRBJ2-2
D: TRBD2
size: NA
V: TRBV9
CDR3: CASRDRLAGDTGELFF
DNA: TGTGCCAGCAGGGATCGACTAGCGGGCGACACCGGGGAGCTGTTTTTT

J: TRBJ2-2
D: NA
size: NA
V: TRBV7-9
CDR3: CASSLVRGLYTGELFF
DNA: TGTGCCAGCAGCTTAGTAAGGGGCTTGTACACCGGGGAGCTGTTTTTT

J: TRBJ2-7
D: TRBD1
size: NA
V: TRBV19
CDR3: CASTARDRANEQYF
DNA: TGTGCCAGTACCGCCCGGGACAGGGCGAACGAGCAGTACTTC

J: TRBJ1-2
D: NA
size: NA
V: TRBV5-1
CDR3: CASSLSLSGQDYGYTF
DNA: TGCGCCAGCAGCTTGTCCCTATCAGGGCAGGACTATGGCTACACCTTC

J: TRBJ2-2
D: NA
size: NA
V: TRBV6-1
CDR3: CATRRTGELFF
DNA: TGTGCCACCAGACGCACCGGGGAGCTGTTTTTT

J: TRBJ1-5
D: NA
size: NA
V: TRBV15
CDR3: CATSSGALLREPQHF
DNA: TGTGCCACCAGCAGCGGGGCACTATTGAGGGAGCCCCAGCATTTT

J: TRBJ2-1
D: TRBD2
size: NA
V: TRBV11-3
CDR3: CASSFSGTSGNKLYNEQFF
DNA: TGTGCCAGCAGCTTCTCCGGGACTAGCGGAAATAAATTATACAATGAGCAGTTCTTC

J: TRBJ1-5
D: NA
size: NA
V: TRBV2
CDR3: CAILVPASYQPQHF
DNA: TGTGCCATCTTGGTCCCGGCGTCCTATCAGCCCCAGCATTTT

J: TRBJ2-2
D: NA
size: NA
V: TRBV5-1
CDR3: CASSLNTGELFF
DNA: TGCGCCAGCAGCCTTAACACCGGGGAGCTGTTTTTT

J: TRBJ2-7
D: TRBD1
size: few
V: TRBV27
CDR3: CASRRDSRFDEQYF
DNA: TGTGCCAGCCGCCGGGACAGCCGCTTTGACGAGCAGTACTTC

J: TRBJ2-5
D: TRBD2
size: NA
V: TRBV27
CDR3: CASSPRTSGRRIQETQYF
DNA: TGTGCCAGCAGTCCCCGGACTAGCGGGAGGAGAATCCAAGAGACCCAGTACTTC